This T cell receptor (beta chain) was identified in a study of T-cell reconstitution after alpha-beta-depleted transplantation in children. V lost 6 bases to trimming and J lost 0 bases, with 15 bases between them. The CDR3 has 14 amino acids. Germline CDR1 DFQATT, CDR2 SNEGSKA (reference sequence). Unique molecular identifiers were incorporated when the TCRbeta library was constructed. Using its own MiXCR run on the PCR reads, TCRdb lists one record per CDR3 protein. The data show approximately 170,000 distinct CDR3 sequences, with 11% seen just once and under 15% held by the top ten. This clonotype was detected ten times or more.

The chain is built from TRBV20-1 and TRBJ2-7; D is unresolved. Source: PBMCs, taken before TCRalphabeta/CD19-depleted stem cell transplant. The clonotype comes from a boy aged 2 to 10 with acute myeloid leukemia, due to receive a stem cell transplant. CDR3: CSALTVTDSYEQYF. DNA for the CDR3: TGCAGTGCCTTGACCGTGACGGACTCCTACGAGCAGTACTTC.